This TCR beta chain was captured by sequencing in a study of shared clonotypes between healthy human individuals. Study details: A donor's plate count was three for CD4 naive and three for CD4 memory; CD8 naive had two and CD8 memory one.

The CDR3 covers 17 residues. The ends were cut back, 3 bases at V and 0 bases at J, with 12 bases in the middle. CDR1 and CDR2 (germline): LNHNV, YYDKDF (reference sequence). TCRdb's copy holds only in-frame clones and misses some; the assay was immunoSEQ multiplex PCR. The repertoire holds approximately 1.5 million clones, with approximately 98.5% as singletons. Sequenced sample: naive CD4+ T cells sorted from blood. Sample subset: CD45RA+ positively selected. The sequence derives from a man aged 30 to 45 in good health. V is TRBV15 and J is TRBJ2-6; the D gene could be TRBD1 or TRBD2 (5 bases each). For the CDR3, the DNA is TGTGCCACCAGCAGGGCCGGGACCGGCTCTGGGGCCAACGTCCTGACTTTC. Protein product: CATSRAGTGSGANVLTF.